Each of the 21 T cell receptor beta chains below was sequenced from the same sample in a study of blood T cell repertoires in COVID-19. Produced via immunoSEQ multiplex PCR; TCRdb's table is partial and in-frame only. The sample has 150,000 to 200,000 clones; around 85% are singletons. Sequences were obtained from peripheral blood. The receptors were gathered from a woman of 80 years or more with COVID-19, enrolled during active disease.

This clone appeared once. The rearrangement links TRBV10-1 to TRBJ2-1; 8 bases match TRBD1. The trim removed 5 bases at V and 6 bases at J, leaving 3 bases unmatched. The germline V gene has CDR1 WNHNN and CDR2 SYGVQD (reference sequence). The CDR3 has 13 residues. The CDR3 region has the DNA TGCGCCAGCAGTTCCGGGACAGGCAATGAGCAGTTCTTC. It is translated as CASSSGTGNEQFF.

The chain couples TRBV24-1 to TRBJ2-1, with 8 bases fitting TRBD2. V dropped 5 bases and J dropped 3; count of bases not matched to a gene: 8. Germline CDR1 is KGHDR and CDR2 is SFDVKD. The CDR3 runs to 16 residues. DNA for the CDR3: TGTGCCACCAGTGGAACCTGGAGCGGGGGCTACAATGAGCAGTTCTTC. It is translated as CATSGTWSGGYNEQFF.

The V call is TRBV7-9, the J call TRBJ1-1; TRBD1 aligns across 7 bases. Germline trimming cut 5 bases from V and 3 bases from J; bases unmatched to any gene: 3. Looked up from germline, CDR1 is SEHNR and CDR2 is FQNEAQ (reference sequence). The CDR3 sequence is 13 residues long. The CDR3 here is CASSGGGYTEAFF. CDR3 sequence (DNA): TGTGCCAGCAGCGGAGGGGGCTACACTGAAGCTTTCTTT.

This clone was recorded only once. The chain employs TRBV5-4 and TRBJ2-1, with D possibly TRBD2 on 6 matching bases. With 4 bases removed from V and 12 bases from J, the gap between germline ends came to 26 bases. Germline V CDR1 and CDR2: SGHNT, YYREEE (reference sequence). This CDR3 is built from 16 residues. CDR3 loop: CASSRPLSGSNKGQFF. The CDR3 DNA follows: TGTGCCAGCAGCCGCCCCTTGAGCGGGTCCAATAAGGGGCAGTTCTTC. The full variable domain, rest sourced from reference TRBV5-4 and TRBJ2-1, is ETGVTQSPTHLIKTRGQQVTLRCSSQSGHNTVSWYQQALGQGPQFIFQYYREEENGRGNFPPRFSGLQFPNYSSELNVNALELDDSALYLCASSRPLSGSNKGQFFGPGTRLTVL.

This clone occurred a few times. V is TRBV2 and J is TRBJ2-3; D might be TRBD1 (6 bases). Trimming cost V 3 bases and J 0 bases, with 10 bases left between them. In germline, CDR1 is SNHLY, CDR2 FYNNEI. The CDR3 is made up of 15 amino acids. CDR3 residues: CASSDPGASTDTQYF. The CDR3 bases are TGTGCCAGCAGTGATCCAGGGGCAAGCACAGATACGCAGTATTTT.

CDR3 protein: CASSLSGGGYTF. The DNA of the CDR3 is TGCGCCAGCAGCTTATCAGGGGGAGGCTACACCTTC. The chain uses TRBV5-1 and TRBJ1-2; 7 nucleotides match TRBD1. The CDR3 loop spans 12 amino acids. Germline-derived CDR1 and CDR2 are SGHRS and YFSETQ. The junction had 3 bases not matched to a gene; V was cut back by 2 bases and J by 8 bases.

The rearrangement links TRBV29-1 to TRBJ1-5; 9 bases align to TRBD1. Germline V gene lookup returns CDR1 SQVTM and CDR2 ANQGSEA. The CDR3 has 12 amino acids. The V segment lost 5 bases and the J segment 14 bases; nucleotides outside the gene matches: 10. This chain's CDR3 is CSVRTGEGSEHF. CDR3 bases: TGCAGCGTTCGGACAGGGGAAGGCTCAGAGCATTTT.

This clone occurred once. CDR3 DNA sequence: TGTGCCAGCAGTGAATCGGGACTAGCGGGAGTTTTGGATACGCAGTATTTT. Amino acid sequence: CASSESGLAGVLDTQYF. The chain combines TRBV25-1 with TRBJ2-3, with 14 bases lining up with TRBD2. CDR3 length: 17 amino acids. V lost 1 base to trimming and J lost 6 bases; unmatched junction nucleotides: 6. Germline V CDR1 and CDR2: MGHDK, SYGVNS. Full variable domain (rest looked up from reference TRBV25-1 and TRBJ2-3): EADIYQTPRYLVIGTGKKITLECSQTMGHDKMYWYQQDPGMELHLIHYSYGVNSTEKGDLSSESTVSRIRTEHFPLTLESARPSHTSQYLCASSESGLAGVLDTQYFGPGTRLTVL.

Only one count was recorded for this clone. V usage is TRBV4-1 and J usage is TRBJ2-3, with TRBD2 matching over 13 bases. Trimming took 4 bases from V and 4 from J; bases not matched to a gene: 2. The germline gives CDR1 MGHRA, CDR2 YSYEKL. The CDR3 contains 15 residues. Here the CDR3 reads CASSPTSGGADTQYF. CDR3 nucleotides: TGCGCCAGCAGCCCCACTAGCGGGGGGGCAGATACGCAGTATTTT.

The chain joins TRBV5-4 to TRBJ1-5, with no clear D. In germline, CDR1 is SGHNT, CDR2 YYREEE (reference sequence). Trimming stripped 2 bases from V and 6 bases from J, with 9 bases between. The CDR3 runs 13 residues. CDR3 DNA sequence: TGTGCCAGCAGCTTCGGGTTTGGTCAGCCCCAGCATTTT. It yields the protein CASSFGFGQPQHF.

The count of this clone is one. The chain has TRBV5-1 and TRBJ2-5, with 9 bases lining up with TRBD2. CDR3 length: 16 amino acids. With 4 bases clipped from V and 4 bases from J, the junction kept 11 bases outside the gene matches. Germline lookup yields CDR1 SGHRS and CDR2 YFSETQ. The chain's CDR3 is CASSPGSGSKGETQYF. The CDR3, as DNA: TGCGCCAGCAGCCCAGGTAGCGGGAGCAAGGGAGAGACCCAGTACTTC.

V and J are TRBV7-3 and TRBJ2-2, with D tentatively TRBD1 (6 bases). Germline CDR1 reads SGHTA; CDR2 reads FQGTGA. The CDR3 loop spans 15 amino acids. The V end was cut by 3 bases, the J end by 0 bases, with 8 bases between. This CDR3 is CASSFGGPNTGELFF. The CDR3 DNA follows: TGTGCCAGCAGCTTTGGGGGCCCGAACACCGGGGAGCTGTTTTTT.

The chain joins TRBV5-1 to TRBJ1-1; D unresolved. This CDR3 has 14 residues. Per germline, CDR1 SGHRS and CDR2 YFSETQ. Trimming cost V 4 bases and J 0 bases, with 10 bases left between them. CDR3 sequence reads: CASSPGELNTEAFF. The CDR3 coding sequence is TGCGCCAGCAGCCCCGGGGAATTGAACACTGAAGCTTTCTTT.

The gene calls are TRBV27 and TRBJ1-4; 7 nucleotides match TRBD1. CDR3 length: 14 amino acids. V lost 5 bases to trimming and J lost 8 bases; unmatched junction nucleotides: 8. Germline loops: CDR1 MNHEY, CDR2 SMNVEV (reference sequence). The CDR3 loop is CASSAGQSAEKLFF. DNA for the CDR3: TGTGCCAGCAGTGCGGGACAGTCGGCGGAAAAACTGTTTTTT.

This chain connects TRBV29-1 to TRBJ1-3; 9 bases match TRBD1. The germline V gene has CDR1 SQVTM and CDR2 ANQGSEA. The CDR3 consists of 15 residues. V shed 4 bases, J shed 2 bases, and the junction held 6 bases outside the gene matches. This CDR3 reads CSVGMTGGPGNTIYF. The CDR3 bases are TGCAGCGTTGGAATGACAGGGGGGCCTGGAAACACCATATATTTT.

V usage is TRBV5-1 and J usage is TRBJ2-7; perhaps TRBD2 as D (5 bases). There are 14 residues in the CDR3. V dropped 1 base and J dropped 4 bases, with 12 bases sitting between them. Germline values: CDR1 SGHRS, CDR2 YFSETQ. The CDR3 spells CASSLTGLPYEQYF. DNA for the CDR3: TGCGCCAGCAGCTTGACTGGACTCCCTTACGAGCAGTACTTC.

The chain employs TRBV5-4 and TRBJ2-7, with a weak D call TRBD2 (5 bases). Looked up from germline, CDR1 is SGHNT and CDR2 is YYREEE (reference sequence). The CDR3 has 13 amino acids. The ends were cut back, 4 bases at V and 4 bases at J, with 12 bases in the middle. DNA of the CDR3: TGTGCCAGCAGCCCCGGTGGGAGTTACGAGCAGTACTTC. Translation gives CASSPGGSYEQYF.

This clone turned up a few times. This chain joins TRBV2 and TRBJ2-7, with D maybe TRBD1 (5 bases). Per germline, CDR1 SNHLY and CDR2 FYNNEI. The CDR3 length is 15 residues. V lost 7 bases and J lost 1, with 17 bases in between. CDR3 in DNA: TGTGCCAGCAAGGTTGGCAGGGCGGAGTCCTACGAGCAGTACTTC. Protein: CASKVGRAESYEQYF.

This chain uses TRBV6-5 with TRBJ2-7; no clear D gene. This CDR3 spans 15 amino acids. Trimming took 4 bases from V and 3 from J, leaving 16 bases between them. Germline assignment: CDR1 MNHEY and CDR2 SVGAGI. DNA of the CDR3: TGTGCCAGCAGTTCCGACTTCTCCCGGAGCTACGAGCAGTACTTC. This encodes CASSSDFSRSYEQYF.

There are a few counts of this clone. The CDR3 DNA is TGTGCCAGCAGCGTAGCTTCCCTGGAGACTGAAGCTTTCTTT. Translated: CASSVASLETEAFF. This chain joins TRBV9 and TRBJ1-1; D uncertain. This CDR3 has 14 residues. The germline CDR1 and CDR2 sequences are SGDLS and YYNGEE. Trimming left V 0 bases short and J 5 bases short, with 11 bases between. The variable domain in full, with the rest retrieved from reference TRBV9 and TRBJ1-1, is DSGVTQTPKHLITATGQRVTLRCSPRSGDLSVYWYQQSLDQGLQFLIQYYNGEERAKGNILERFSAQQFPDLHSELNLSSLELGDSALYFCASSVASLETEAFFGQGTRLTVV.

This clone has just a few counts. V is TRBV25-1 and J is TRBJ2-3, with a weak D call TRBD2 (5 bases). Germline CDR1 MGHDK, CDR2 SYGVNS. Trimming removed 6 bases at V and 4 bases at J, with 20 bases between. The CDR3 contains 16 residues. The CDR3 DNA reads TGTGCCAGCAGCCGCTCGGTTCAAACGAGGGCAGATACGCAGTATTTT. Translating gives CASSRSVQTRADTQYF.